The sequence of this T cell receptor (beta chain) was determined in a study of cytomegalovirus exposure and HLA in healthy donors. Trimming removed 3 bases from V and 3 bases from J; junction bases left unmatched: 4. This CDR3 has 15 residues. Germline-derived CDR1 and CDR2 are LNHDA and SQIVND (reference sequence). The PCR employed 60 Vbeta primers together with 13 Jbeta primers. Profiling relied on immunoSEQ multiplex PCR, and the TCRdb table lists in-frame clones only, not all of them. This table holds about 190,000 clones, more than 65% found once. This TCR derives from a woman aged 25 to 45 in good health and CMV-seropositive. The source material was PBMCs. This chain uses TRBV19 with TRBJ1-5; TRBD1 aligns across 8 bases. The CDR3 bases are TGTGCCAGTAGTATCGACAGGGGTCCCAATCAGCCCCAGCATTTT. It codes for CASSIDRGPNQPQHF.